This T cell receptor (beta chain) came from a study of blood T cell repertoires in COVID-19. Study-wide background: Samples representing acute and convalescent COVID-19 were sourced from the United States, Italy and Spain. Sample material is recorded as cDNA or gDNA derived from T cells, B-cell-depleted T cells, or PBMCs.

The germline gives CDR1 MNHEY, CDR2 SVGEGT. The length of the CDR3 is 12 residues. V lost 5 bases and J lost 9; bases outside the gene matches: 5. This clone has a handful of counts. Per the original data handling: Counts of nucleated cells, estimated from reference gene primer amplification, were obtained. TCRdb keeps only in-frame clones here, not all; method: immunoSEQ multiplex PCR. V, J and clone size are those of that table, while D and trimming were read from the DNA. The data contain 100,000 or so clones, about nine tenths of them singletons. The sample taken for sequencing was peripheral blood. The chain is built from TRBV6-2 or TRBV6-3 and TRBJ1-2; 8 bases are shared with TRBD1. This receptor was obtained from a man aged 50-60 years with acute or convalescent COVID-19. CDR3 coding DNA: TGTGCCAGCAGTCGCCGGACAGGGAGCTACACCTTC. It specifies CASSRRTGSYTF.